This record concerns one TCR beta chain sequence. This entry comes from a study of PD-1 blockade in classical Hodgkin lymphoma. Study-level background: With a 2-week interval, patients received intravenous nivolumab at 3 mg/kg.

TCRdb's copy holds only in-frame clones and misses some; the assay was immunoSEQ multiplex PCR. This table holds 130,000 to 150,000 clones, just under 80% found once. Germline assignment: CDR1 SNHLY and CDR2 FYNNEI. This CDR3 spans 16 amino acids. The ends were cut back, 3 bases at V and 8 bases at J, with 20 bases in the middle. Relapse was seen in all patients after autologous stem cell transplantation, and brentuximab vedotin exposure was variable. When best responses were assessed, they were complete response, partial response or progressive disease. The rearrangement uses TRBV2 and TRBJ2-1; TRBD1 might be the D (6 bases). This receptor was identified in a human donor with classical Hodgkin lymphoma. Source: peripheral blood mononuclear cells (PBMCs), taken before the second cycle of nivolumab. Here the CDR3 DNA reads TGTGCCAGCAGTGAGCCGGCCCGAGGGGGTACCGATGAGCAGTTCTTC. Its protein product is CASSEPARGGTDEQFF.